The clone carrying this T cell receptor (beta chain) was picked up many times. As yet, its antigen is unknown. These data originate in a study of regulatory T cells in long-lasting Graves disease. Whole-study context: Patients newly diagnosed with Graves' had been on antithyroid drugs for under 3 months.

Study-wide results and caveats: Persistent disease preferred TRBV28, TRBJ1-2 and TRBJ2-5; new disease, TRBV20-1 and TRBJ2-1.

Germline V lookup: CDR1 DFQATT, CDR2 SNEGSKA (reference sequence). The CDR3 loop spans 11 amino acids. Trimming removed 4 bases at V and 9 bases at J, with 10 bases between. Time point noted: newly diagnosed GD, antithyroid drugs for less than 3 months. Following extraction of RNA from PBMCs, that RNA was used to make the TCR library. iRepertoire HTBI primers and Arm-PCR of CDR3 regions built TCR beta libraries. TCRdb re-called the multiplex PCR reads with MiXCR, one entry per CDR3 protein. The repertoire holds roughly 500,000 distinct CDR3 sequences, roughly 14% seen once, with about 10% in the top ten. The same data also went into a second study, on T cells in Graves' hyperthyroidism and ophthalmopathy.

The sample consisted of peripheral blood mononuclear cells (PBMCs), taken at new diagnosis, from a patient treated with antithyroid drugs. This clonotype was sampled from a man aged 30 to 39 with Graves disease. The V call is TRBV20-1, the J call TRBJ2-1, with D perhaps TRBD2 (5 bases). This CDR3 reads CSATMDFEQFF. The CDR3 DNA follows: TGCAGTGCTACCATGGACTTTGAGCAGTTCTTC.